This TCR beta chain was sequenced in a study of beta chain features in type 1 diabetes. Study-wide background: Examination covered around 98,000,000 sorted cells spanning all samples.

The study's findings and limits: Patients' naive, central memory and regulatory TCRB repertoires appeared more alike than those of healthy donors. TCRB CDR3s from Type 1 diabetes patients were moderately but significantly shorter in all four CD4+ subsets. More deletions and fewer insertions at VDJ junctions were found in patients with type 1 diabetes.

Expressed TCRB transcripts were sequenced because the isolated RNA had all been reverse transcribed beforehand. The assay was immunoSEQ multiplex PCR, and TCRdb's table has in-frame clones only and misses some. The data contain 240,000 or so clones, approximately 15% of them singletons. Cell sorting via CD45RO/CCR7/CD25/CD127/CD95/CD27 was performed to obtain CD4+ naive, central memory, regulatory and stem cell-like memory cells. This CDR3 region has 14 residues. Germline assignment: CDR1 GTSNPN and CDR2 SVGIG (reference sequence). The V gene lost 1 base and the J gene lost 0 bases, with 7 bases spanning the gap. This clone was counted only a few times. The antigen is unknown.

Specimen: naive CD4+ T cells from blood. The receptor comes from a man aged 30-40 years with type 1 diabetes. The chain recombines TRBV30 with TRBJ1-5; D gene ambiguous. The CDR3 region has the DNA TGTGCCTGGAGTGGTTCAGTTAGCAATCAGCCCCAGCATTTT. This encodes CAWSGSVSNQPQHF.